What follows are 23 T cell receptor beta chains derived from one specimen sequenced in a study of cytomegalovirus exposure and HLA in healthy donors (dated by TCRdb to 2016 to 2017). Library preparation used the immunoSEQ multiplex PCR assay. For the multiplex PCR, a mixture combining 60 forward primers for TCR Vbeta segments and 13 reverse primers for TCR Jbeta segments was used. TCRdb re-hosts the immuneACCESS table, in-frame sequences only. Its copies lack some clones; in the studies checked, an unresolved V gene accounts for under half of them, and the cause for the rest is not known. This sample comprises some 71,000 clones, more than 75% of them detected only once. The top ten constitute more than 3% of the sample. Sequenced: PBMCs. All receptors derive from a man between 18 and 29 years old in good health and CMV-seronegative.

The chain combines TRBV7-3 with TRBJ2-5, with a possible D match to TRBD1 (7 bases). The length of the CDR3 is 14 residues. Germline V gene lookup returns CDR1 SGHTA and CDR2 FQGTGA. Trimming left V 0 bases short and J 7 bases short, with 12 bases between. CDR3 protein: CASSLTPQGGTQYF. As DNA, the CDR3 is TGTGCCAGCAGCTTAACCCCCCAGGGGGGGACCCAGTACTTC. Full variable domain (remainder filled in from reference TRBV7-3 and TRBJ2-5): GAGVSQTPSNKVTEKGKYVELRCDPISGHTALYWYRQSLGQGPEFLIYFQGTGAADDSGLPNDRFFAVRPEGSVSTLKIQRTERGDSAVYLCASSLTPQGGTQYFGPGTRLLVL.

The rearrangement joins TRBV28 to TRBJ2-3, with 11 bases identical to TRBD2. The length of the CDR3 is 16 residues. The germline V gene has CDR1 MDHEN and CDR2 SYDVKM. J gave up 3 bases and V 5 bases, and 7 bases lay outside the gene matches. The CDR3 sequence is CASSPQTSGVTDTQYF. The CDR3 nucleotides are TGTGCCAGCAGTCCCCAGACTAGCGGGGTTACAGATACGCAGTATTTT.

This chain joins TRBV28 and TRBJ1-2; D not resolved. CDR3 size: 14 residues. Germline V CDR1 and CDR2: MDHEN, SYDVKM. Trimming removed 7 bases from V and 3 bases from J, with 15 bases in between. CDR3 coding DNA: TGTGCCAGCACGTCCTTCGTTTCGGACTATGGCTACACCTTC. Its translation is CASTSFVSDYGYTF.

The table lists this clone with a few counts. The rearrangement joins TRBV6-1 to TRBJ1-1; D not resolved. The germline CDR1 and CDR2 sequences are MNHNS and SASEGT. The V end was cut by 3 bases, the J end by 1 base, with 9 bases between. CDR3 length equals 14 residues. CDR3 residues: CASSDEYRNTEAFF. Written as DNA, the CDR3 is TGTGCCAGCAGTGACGAGTACCGGAACACTGAAGCTTTCTTT.

The CDR3 bases are TGTGCCAGCAGCCCTACAGGGGGTGAGGCTAACTATGGCTACACCTTC. Protein sequence: CASSPTGGEANYGYTF. The chain is built from TRBV9 and TRBJ1-2; 8 bases agree with TRBD1. CDR1 and CDR2 (germline): SGDLS, YYNGEE. CDR3 length equals 16 residues. V dropped 4 bases and J dropped 0; count of bases not matched to a gene: 8.

This sequence joins TRBV27 and TRBJ2-3; TRBD2 matches at 8 bases. CDR1 and CDR2 from the germline V gene are MNHEY and SMNVEV (reference sequence). The CDR3 has 16 amino acids. Trimming took 4 bases from V and 6 from J; bases not matched to a gene: 12. CDR3 loop: CASSSRTSRPRDTQYF. CDR3 DNA sequence: TGTGCCAGCAGTTCCCGGACTAGCCGGCCTAGGGATACGCAGTATTTT.

J is TRBJ1-1 and V is TRBV2; 9 bases align to TRBD1. The CDR3 has 14 amino acids. Germline V lookup: CDR1 SNHLY, CDR2 FYNNEI. Germline trimming cut 6 bases from V and 3 bases from J; bases unmatched to any gene: 5. DNA of the CDR3: TGTGCCAGCAGATGGGACAGGGCGGACACTGAAGCTTTCTTT. Its protein is CASRWDRADTEAFF.

This clone occurred a few times. The V and J genes are TRBV7-8 and TRBJ1-2, with 7 bases aligning to TRBD1. The CDR3 length is 12 residues. Trimming took 8 bases from V and 2 from J; bases not matched to a gene: 2. Germline V gene lookup returns CDR1 SGHVS and CDR2 FQNEAQ. The CDR3 region is CASSTGNYGYTF. CDR3 nucleotides: TGTGCCAGCTCGACAGGGAACTATGGCTACACCTTC.

The genes are TRBV7-9 and TRBJ2-3, with a weak D call TRBD2 (5 bases). With 5 bases removed from V and 1 base from J, the gap between germline ends came to 19 bases. The CDR3 loop spans 17 amino acids. Germline V gives CDR1 SEHNR, CDR2 FQNEAQ (reference sequence). The CDR3 DNA reads TGTGCCAGCAGCCCGCCCCCGGGAAGCGTTGGCACAGATACGCAGTATTTT. It encodes CASSPPPGSVGTDTQYF.

The gene calls are TRBV6-4 and TRBJ1-6, with a tentative D call TRBD1 (5 bases). Germline CDR1 and CDR2: MRHNA and SNTAGT. Trimming stripped 0 bases from V and 6 bases from J, with 6 bases between. The CDR3 is made up of 14 amino acids. In DNA, the CDR3 is TGTGCCAGCAGTGACTCTAGGGGTAATTCACCCCTCCACTTT. Protein sequence: CASSDSRGNSPLHF.

This rearrangement joins TRBV2 to TRBJ2-7, with 9 bases matching TRBD1. The CDR3 spans 13 residues. Unmatched junction bases numbered 6, after V lost 7 bases and J lost 5 bases. Germline V gene data show CDR1 as SNHLY and CDR2 as FYNNEI. Here the CDR3 DNA reads TGTGCCAGCAAGGGACAGGGTAGGGACGAGCAGTACTTC. Encoded protein: CASKGQGRDEQYF. The variable domain in full, completed from reference TRBV2 and TRBJ2-7, reads EPEVTQTPSHQVTQMGQEVILRCVPISNHLYFYWYRQILGQKVEFLVSFYNNEISEKSEIFDDQFSVERPDGSNFTLKIRSTKLEDSAMYFCASKGQGRDEQYFGPGTRLTVT.

The chain recombines TRBV18 with TRBJ2-6; D is possibly TRBD1 (6 bases). The length of the CDR3 is 15 residues. The V end was cut by 6 bases, the J end by 0 bases, with 9 bases between. Germline V gene lookup returns CDR1 KGHSH and CDR2 LQKENI. The CDR3 reads CASSTQGSGANVLTF. DNA of the CDR3: TGTGCCAGCTCCACACAGGGCTCTGGGGCCAACGTCCTGACTTTC.

The rearrangement uses TRBV5-1 and TRBJ2-1; 7 nucleotides align to TRBD1. V trimming: 7 bases; J trimming: 7 bases; junction bases outside the gene matches: 5. CDR3 length: 12 amino acids. Looked up from germline, CDR1 is SGHRS and CDR2 is YFSETQ. CDR3: CASGDSQNEQFF. For the CDR3, the DNA is TGCGCCAGCGGGGACAGCCAAAATGAGCAGTTCTTC.

This rearrangement joins TRBV5-1 to TRBJ2-7, with D possibly TRBD2 on 6 matching bases. V was cut by 0 bases and J by 0 bases, with 7 bases left in between. The CDR3 sequence is 14 residues long. Germline V gene sequence: CDR1 SGHRS, CDR2 YFSETQ. The CDR3 loop is CASSLGLVSYEQYF. The CDR3 DNA is TGCGCCAGCAGCTTGGGACTAGTCTCCTACGAGCAGTACTTC.

V usage is TRBV5-6 and J usage is TRBJ1-4, with a possible D match to TRBD1 (6 bases). Germline values: CDR1 SGHDT, CDR2 YYEEEE. Trimming took off 4 bases at V and 5 bases at J, with 21 bases between the two ends. This CDR3 is 17 amino acids long. CDR3 amino acids: CASSLRAGAPGNEKLFF. The CDR3 DNA is TGTGCCAGCAGCCTCAGGGCGGGGGCGCCGGGGAATGAAAAACTGTTTTTT.

The chain links TRBV30 to TRBJ2-7, with a tentative D call TRBD1 (5 bases). Germline V gene sequence: CDR1 GTSNPN, CDR2 SVGIG (reference sequence). The length of the CDR3 is 14 residues. Between the trimmed V and J ends, which lost 0 bases and 3 bases, there was a span of 12 bases. CDR3 coding DNA: TGTGCCTGGAGTGTTGCAGGGATACTCTACGAGCAGTACTTC. Its protein is CAWSVAGILYEQYF. Full variable domain (missing parts from reference TRBV30 and TRBJ2-7): SQTIHQWPATLVQPVGSPLSLECTVEGTSNPNLYWYRQAAGRGLQLLFYSVGIGQISSEVPQNLSASRPQDRQFILSSKKLLLSDSGFYLCAWSVAGILYEQYFGPGTRLTVT.

V gene TRBV6-1 combines with J gene TRBJ1-2; 8 nucleotides line up with TRBD1. CDR1 is MNHNS, CDR2 SASEGT, per germline. There are 13 residues in the CDR3. The J segment lost 3 bases and the V segment lost 3 bases, leaving 0 bases of the junction unmatched. The CDR3 sequence is CASSDRGHYGYTF. The CDR3 nucleotides read TGTGCCAGCAGTGACAGGGGGCACTATGGCTACACCTTC.

This chain uses TRBV28 with TRBJ1-2; D remains ambiguous. CDR1 and CDR2 (germline): MDHEN, SYDVKM. Trimming stripped 8 bases from V and 1 base from J, with 11 bases between. The CDR3 is 13 amino acids. Here the CDR3 DNA reads TGTGCCAGCGGGCTATCCCTTAACTATGGCTACACCTTC. It translates to CASGLSLNYGYTF.

In its sample, this clone was seen a few times. J is TRBJ1-1 and V is TRBV19; TRBD1 is a possible D gene (6 bases). The CDR3 runs to 14 residues. The V end was cut by 8 bases, the J end by 1 base, with 14 bases between. The germline gives CDR1 LNHDA, CDR2 SQIVND (reference sequence). CDR3 bases: TGTGCCAGTTCCGACAGGAGACCGAACACTGAAGCTTTCTTT. Its translation is CASSDRRPNTEAFF.

The chain joins TRBV6-4 to TRBJ2-5; 8 bases fit TRBD2. Trimming at V came to 11 bases and at J to 6 bases, leaving 14 bases not matched to a gene. The germline gives CDR1 MRHNA, CDR2 SNTAGT. The CDR3 totals 14 residues. CDR3 in DNA: TGTGCCCCCAGCGGAAGCGGGGGTGGGAAGACCCAGTACTTC. It encodes CAPSGSGGGKTQYF.

The chain recombines TRBV25-1 with TRBJ1-2, with 9 bases identical to TRBD1. The CDR3 has 14 residues. V shed 6 bases and J 8 bases; nucleotides not matched to a gene: 10. Germline-derived CDR1 and CDR2 are MGHDK and SYGVNS. The CDR3 nucleotides are TGTGCCAGCAGCCCTTTAACAGGGGGCAGGGGCTACACCTTC. It encodes CASSPLTGGRGYTF.

This chain joins TRBV14 and TRBJ2-2, with D perhaps matching TRBD2 (6 bases). The CDR3 length is 15 residues. Germline CDR1 SGHDN, CDR2 FVKESK. With 1 base removed from V and 5 bases from J, the gap between germline ends came to 11 bases. In DNA, the CDR3 is TGTGCCAGCAGCCAAGTACTCGGGGGTACCGGGGAGCTGTTTTTT. Translation: CASSQVLGGTGELFF.

This clone is labeled medium-sized (0.01 to 0.1%). The CDR3 region has the DNA TGTGCCAGCAGCTTGTTTCCGCAGGGGGCTAACTATGGCTACACCTTC. Translating it yields CASSLFPQGANYGYTF. V usage is TRBV5-6 and J usage is TRBJ1-2; TRBD1 agrees at 7 bases. CDR3 size: 16 residues. The V gene's germline CDR1 is SGHDT and CDR2 YYEEEE. J was trimmed by 0 bases and V by 1 base; bases with no gene match: 6. The entire variable domain, with the rest obtained from reference TRBV5-6 and TRBJ1-2, is as follows: DAGVTQSPTHLIKTRGQQVTLRCSPKSGHDTVSWYQQALGQGPQFIFQYYEEEERQRGNFPDRFSGHQFPNYSSELNVNALLLGDSALYLCASSLFPQGANYGYTFGSGTRLTVV.